The clone carrying this TCR beta chain was observed a few times. MiXCR was run by TCRdb on the 5' RACE reads, yielding one entry per CDR3 protein. The repertoire has about 61,000 distinct CDR3 sequences, around 12% of them found once; the top ten carry roughly 1.2%. The record originates from a study of early T cells in non-severe SARS-CoV-2 infection. The germline CDR1 and CDR2 sequences are SNHLY and FYNNEI. Deletions cut 6 bases from V and 3 bases from J, with 8 bases between. CDR3 length: 12 amino acids. This receptor was taken from an adult who was a healthcare worker with PCR-confirmed SARS-CoV-2 infection or an uninfected control (not recorded which). The donor label of this sample is uncertain. Sequenced here: whole blood, sampled at baseline. The rearrangement uses TRBV2 and TRBJ1-1, with D unclear. The CDR3 loop is CASREMDTEAFF. The CDR3 DNA reads TGTGCCAGCAGGGAAATGGACACTGAAGCTTTCTTT.